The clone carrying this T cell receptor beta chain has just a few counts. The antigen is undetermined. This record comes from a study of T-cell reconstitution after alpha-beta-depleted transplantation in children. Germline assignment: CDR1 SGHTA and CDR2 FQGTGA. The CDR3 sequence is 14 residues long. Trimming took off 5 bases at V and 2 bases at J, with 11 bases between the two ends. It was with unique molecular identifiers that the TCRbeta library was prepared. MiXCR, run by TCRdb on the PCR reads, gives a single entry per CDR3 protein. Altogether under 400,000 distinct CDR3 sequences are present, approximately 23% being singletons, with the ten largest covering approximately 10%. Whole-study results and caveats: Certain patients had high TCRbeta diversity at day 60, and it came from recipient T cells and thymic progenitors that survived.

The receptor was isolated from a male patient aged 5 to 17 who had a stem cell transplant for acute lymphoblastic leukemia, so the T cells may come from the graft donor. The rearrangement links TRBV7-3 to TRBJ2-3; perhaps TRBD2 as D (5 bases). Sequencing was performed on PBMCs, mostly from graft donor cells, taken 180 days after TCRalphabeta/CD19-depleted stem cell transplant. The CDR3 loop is CASSQTRVTDTQYF. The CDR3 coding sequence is TGTGCCAGCAGCCAAACGAGGGTCACAGATACGCAGTATTTT.